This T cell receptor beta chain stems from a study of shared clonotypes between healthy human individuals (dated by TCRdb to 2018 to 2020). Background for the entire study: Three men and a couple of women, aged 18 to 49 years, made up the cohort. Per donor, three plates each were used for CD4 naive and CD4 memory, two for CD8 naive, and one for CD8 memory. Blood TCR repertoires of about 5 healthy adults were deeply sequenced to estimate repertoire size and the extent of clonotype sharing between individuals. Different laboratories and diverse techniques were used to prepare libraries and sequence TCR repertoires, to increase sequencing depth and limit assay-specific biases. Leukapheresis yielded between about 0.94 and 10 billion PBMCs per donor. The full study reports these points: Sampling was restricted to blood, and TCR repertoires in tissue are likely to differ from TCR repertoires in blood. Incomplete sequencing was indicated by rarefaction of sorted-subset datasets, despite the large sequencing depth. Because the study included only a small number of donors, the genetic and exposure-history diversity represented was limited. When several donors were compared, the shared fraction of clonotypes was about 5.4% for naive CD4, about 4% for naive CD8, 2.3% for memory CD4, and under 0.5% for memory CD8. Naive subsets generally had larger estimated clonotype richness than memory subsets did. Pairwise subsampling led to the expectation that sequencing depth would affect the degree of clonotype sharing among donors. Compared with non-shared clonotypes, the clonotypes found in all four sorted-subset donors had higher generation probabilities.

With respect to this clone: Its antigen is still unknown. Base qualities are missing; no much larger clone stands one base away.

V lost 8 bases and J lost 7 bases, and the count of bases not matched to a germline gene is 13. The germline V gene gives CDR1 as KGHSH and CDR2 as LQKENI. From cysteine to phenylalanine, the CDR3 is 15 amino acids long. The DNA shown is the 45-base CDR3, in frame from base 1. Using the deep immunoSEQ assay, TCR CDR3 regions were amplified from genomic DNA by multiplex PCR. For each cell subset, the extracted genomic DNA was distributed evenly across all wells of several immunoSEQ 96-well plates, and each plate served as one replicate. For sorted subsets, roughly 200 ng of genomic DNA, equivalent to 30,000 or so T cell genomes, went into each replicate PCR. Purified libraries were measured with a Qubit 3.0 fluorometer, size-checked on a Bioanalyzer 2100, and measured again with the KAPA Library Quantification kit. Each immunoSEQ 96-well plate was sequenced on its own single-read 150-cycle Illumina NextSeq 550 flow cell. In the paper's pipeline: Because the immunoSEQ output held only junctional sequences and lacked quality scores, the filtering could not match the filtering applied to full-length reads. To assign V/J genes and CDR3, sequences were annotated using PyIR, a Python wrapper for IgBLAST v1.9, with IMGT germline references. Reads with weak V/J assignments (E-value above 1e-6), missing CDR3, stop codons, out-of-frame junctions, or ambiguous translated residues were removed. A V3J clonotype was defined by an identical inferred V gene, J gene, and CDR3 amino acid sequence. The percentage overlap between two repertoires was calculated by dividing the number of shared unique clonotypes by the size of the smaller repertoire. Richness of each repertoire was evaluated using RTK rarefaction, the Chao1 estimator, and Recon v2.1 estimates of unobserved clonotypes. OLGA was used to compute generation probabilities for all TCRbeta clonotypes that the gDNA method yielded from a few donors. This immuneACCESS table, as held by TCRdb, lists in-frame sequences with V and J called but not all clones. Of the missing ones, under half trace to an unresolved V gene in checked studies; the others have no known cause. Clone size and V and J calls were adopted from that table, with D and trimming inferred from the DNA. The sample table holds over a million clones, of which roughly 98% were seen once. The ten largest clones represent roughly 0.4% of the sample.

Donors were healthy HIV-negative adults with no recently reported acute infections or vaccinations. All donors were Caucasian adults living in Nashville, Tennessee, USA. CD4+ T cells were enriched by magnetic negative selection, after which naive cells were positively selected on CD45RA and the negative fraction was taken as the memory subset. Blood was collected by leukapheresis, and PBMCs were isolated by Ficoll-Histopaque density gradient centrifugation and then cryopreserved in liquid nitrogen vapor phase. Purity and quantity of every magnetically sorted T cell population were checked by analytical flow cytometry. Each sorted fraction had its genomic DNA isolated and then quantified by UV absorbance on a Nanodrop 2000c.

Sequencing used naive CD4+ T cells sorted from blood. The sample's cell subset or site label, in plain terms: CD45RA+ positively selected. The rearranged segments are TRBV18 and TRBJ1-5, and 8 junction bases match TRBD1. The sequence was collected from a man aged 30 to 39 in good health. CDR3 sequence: CASQEDRERRQPQHF. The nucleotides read TGTGCCAGCCAAGAGGACAGGGAGAGACGGCAGCCCCAGCATTTT.